This entry lists 9 T cell receptor beta chains sequenced from one sample in a study of T-cell memory formation after mild COVID-19 (dated by TCRdb to the early 2020s). Library preparation employed 5' RACE. Sequencing was performed on an Illumina NovaSeq 6000. Using fastp at Q25 and MiXCR, TCRdb reprocessed the public reads and kept productive beta chains. Merged by CDR3 protein, the rows form single entries marked with the most common genes and DNA. Across this sample there are about 210,000 distinct CDR3 sequences, with 25% to 35% seen only once. Roughly 10% of the sample is held by the ten biggest clonotypes. The sequencing input was PBMCs or a T cell subset sorted from them (not recorded which). These TCRs come from an adult woman who had mild COVID-19 (a few samples of this study predate the infection). The sample titles of this study are shuffled in the database, so cell type and time point are left out; the donor was told from shared clones.

In this sample, this clonotype turned up many times. The rearrangement uses TRBV5-1 and TRBJ2-7, with 13 bases identical to TRBD2. Germline trimming cut 4 bases from V and 4 bases from J; bases unmatched to any gene: 14. The CDR3 is made up of 18 amino acids. The germline V gene has CDR1 SGHRS and CDR2 YFSETQ. CDR3 sequence: CASSPGTSGAISPYEQYF. CDR3 sequence (DNA): TGCGCCAGCAGCCCCGGGACTAGCGGGGCCATCTCCCCGTACGAGCAGTACTTC.

The V and J genes are TRBV7-9 and TRBJ2-7; D call uncertain. V lost 2 bases, J lost 4 bases, and 12 bases lay in between. This CDR3 has 14 residues. Germline V gives CDR1 SEHNR, CDR2 FQNEAQ (reference sequence). CDR3 sequence reads: CASSLPRTDYEQYF. Here the CDR3 DNA reads TGTGCCAGCAGCTTACCCCGGACGGATTACGAGCAGTACTTC.

The V call is TRBV5-6, the J call TRBJ1-1, with no clear D. The ends were cut back, 4 bases at V and 6 bases at J, with 10 bases in the middle. Germline V CDR1 and CDR2: SGHDT, YYEEEE. The CDR3 contains 12 residues. For the CDR3, the DNA is TGTGCCAGCAGCCGGGAGGAGTCTGAAGCTTTCTTT. As protein: CASSREESEAFF.

The chain joins TRBV25-1 to TRBJ2-7, with D possibly TRBD2 on 7 matching bases. CDR1 and CDR2 from the germline V gene are MGHDK and SYGVNS. The CDR3 runs 13 residues. V lost 6 bases and J 3 bases, leaving 12 bases between the germline ends. CDR3 nucleotide sequence: TGTGCCAGCAGACAGGGAGGGGACTACGAGCAGTACTTC. Amino acids: CASRQGGDYEQYF.

The genes are TRBV7-2 and TRBJ2-5; the match to TRBD2 covers 8 bases. The CDR3 runs 15 residues. In germline, CDR1 is SGHTA, CDR2 FQGNSA. V trimming: 2 bases; J trimming: 4 bases; junction bases outside the gene matches: 6. CDR3 loop: CASSLQAGAVETQYF. In DNA, the CDR3 is TGTGCCAGCAGCTTACAAGCGGGAGCAGTAGAGACCCAGTACTTC. Full variable domain (missing parts from reference TRBV7-2 and TRBJ2-5): GAGVSQSPSNKVTEKGKDVELRCDPISGHTALYWYRQSLGQGLEFLIYFQGNSAPDKSGLPSDRFSAERTGGSVSTLTIQRTQQEDSAVYLCASSLQAGAVETQYFGPGTRLLVL.

J is TRBJ2-5 and V is TRBV7-9, with D uncertain. Germline CDR1 is SEHNR and CDR2 is FQNEAQ (reference sequence). The length of the CDR3 is 18 residues. V was trimmed by 0 bases and J by 4 bases, leaving 21 bases between them. The CDR3: CASSLAEGHWSSRETQYF. CDR3 DNA sequence: TGTGCCAGCAGCTTAGCGGAAGGCCATTGGAGTTCGCGAGAGACCCAGTACTTC.

The gene calls are TRBV9 and TRBJ2-1; 12 bases align to TRBD1. The germline CDR1 and CDR2 sequences are SGDLS and YYNGEE. The CDR3 has 19 amino acids. V lost 1 base to trimming and J lost 4 bases; unmatched junction nucleotides: 12. In DNA form, the CDR3 reads TGTGCCAGCAGCGTAAGCGCCTCGGGACAGGGGGCTAGGTACAATGAGCAGTTCTTC. As protein: CASSVSASGQGARYNEQFF.

This chain uses TRBV9 with TRBJ2-1, with TRBD1 as a possible D gene (5 bases). CDR3 length equals 16 residues. V lost 4 bases to trimming and J lost 6 bases, with 20 bases between them. Looked up from germline, CDR1 is SGDLS and CDR2 is YYNGEE. The CDR3 loop reads CASSPRWGGALNEQFF. The DNA for the CDR3 is TGTGCCAGCAGCCCCCGTTGGGGTGGGGCCCTCAATGAGCAGTTCTTC.

The rearrangement joins TRBV18 to TRBJ2-7, with 7 bases fitting TRBD1. The CDR3 length is 15 residues. Germline CDR1 KGHSH, CDR2 LQKENI. V shed 4 bases and J 0 bases; nucleotides not matched to a gene: 6. The CDR3 sequence: CASSLWTGISYEQYF. The DNA of the CDR3 is TGTGCCAGCTCACTATGGACAGGCATCTCCTACGAGCAGTACTTC.